The 31 T cell receptor beta chains listed next were all sequenced from one sample in a study of cytomegalovirus exposure and HLA in healthy donors. Amplification used 60 Vbeta primers and 13 Jbeta primers. Here immunoSEQ multiplex PCR was the method, and the copy in TCRdb shows in-frame clones only, minus some. Of roughly 140,000 clones listed, about four fifths were seen once; the top ten hold roughly 2.8%. Sequenced sample: PBMCs. These receptors all stem from a male donor in good health and CMV-seronegative.

This chain uses TRBV9 with TRBJ1-2; 7 bases align to TRBD1. J gave up 1 base and V 3 bases, and 6 bases lay outside the gene matches. The CDR3 length is 15 residues. Germline assignment: CDR1 SGDLS and CDR2 YYNGEE. The chain's CDR3 is CASSARTGINYGYTF. CDR3 in DNA: TGTGCCAGCAGCGCCAGGACAGGAATTAACTATGGCTACACCTTC. Full variable domain (missing parts from reference TRBV9 and TRBJ1-2): DSGVTQTPKHLITATGQRVTLRCSPRSGDLSVYWYQQSLDQGLQFLIQYYNGEERAKGNILERFSAQQFPDLHSELNLSSLELGDSALYFCASSARTGINYGYTFGSGTRLTVV.

J is TRBJ2-1 and V is TRBV7-2; 7 nucleotides line up with TRBD2. V dropped 1 base and J dropped 3; count of bases not matched to a gene: 9. This CDR3 is built from 17 residues. The germline V gene has CDR1 SGHTA and CDR2 FQGNSA. CDR3 sequence reads: CASSLVGTGLVYNEQFF. CDR3 sequence (DNA): TGTGCCAGCAGCTTAGTAGGTACAGGACTAGTCTACAATGAGCAGTTCTTC.

V and J are TRBV19 and TRBJ1-4, with D uncertain. The length of the CDR3 is 14 residues. CDR1 is LNHDA, CDR2 SQIVND, per germline (reference sequence). V lost 11 bases to trimming and J lost 3 bases, with 16 bases between them. The DNA for the CDR3 is TGTGCCGGGTCACCGGGTGGGTCTAATGAAAAACTGTTTTTT. Its translation: CAGSPGGSNEKLFF.

This chain uses TRBV2 with TRBJ2-5, with TRBD1 identical over 9 bases. In germline, CDR1 is SNHLY, CDR2 FYNNEI. CDR3 length: 12 amino acids. V was pared by 6 bases and J by 4 bases, with 0 bases of the junction left unmatched. The CDR3 reads CASRDRGETQYF. CDR3 nucleotide sequence: TGTGCCAGCAGGGACAGGGGAGAGACCCAGTACTTC.

There are a few counts of this clone. This chain connects TRBV29-1 to TRBJ2-1, with D perhaps TRBD1 (5 bases). The CDR3 has 11 residues. CDR1 is SQVTM and CDR2 is ANQGSEA in the germline V gene. Trimming took off 6 bases at V and 7 bases at J, with 10 bases between the two ends. For the CDR3, the DNA is TGCAGCGTGGGCAGGGCGAATGAGCAGTTCTTC. Its translation: CSVGRANEQFF.

This rearrangement joins TRBV19 to TRBJ1-1; TRBD1 aligns across 7 bases. The germline gives CDR1 LNHDA, CDR2 SQIVND (reference sequence). After removal of 5 bases from V and 3 bases from J, the junction contained 6 bases not matched to a gene. This CDR3 comprises 14 residues. CDR3 DNA sequence: TGTGCCAGTAGTCTCACAGGGGCTTACACTGAAGCTTTCTTT. Its translation: CASSLTGAYTEAFF.

This clone was picked up a small number of times. The chain uses TRBV27 and TRBJ1-6, with D unresolved. Between the trimmed V and J ends, which lost 3 bases and 8 bases, there was a span of 5 bases. This CDR3 is 12 amino acids long. CDR1 is MNHEY, CDR2 SMNVEV, per germline (reference sequence). The CDR3 sequence: CASSFPDSPLHF. CDR3 in DNA: TGTGCCAGCAGTTTCCCGGATTCACCCCTCCACTTT.

The chain recombines TRBV4-1 with TRBJ2-7; D unresolved. The germline V gene encodes CDR1 MGHRA and CDR2 YSYEKL. V was pared by 0 bases and J by 2 bases, with 8 bases between. The length of the CDR3 is 14 residues. The CDR3 reads CASSQEFAAYEQYF. The CDR3 region has the DNA TGCGCCAGCAGCCAAGAGTTCGCGGCCTACGAGCAGTACTTC.

For this clone: Other DNA sequences from this sample encode an identical CDR3 as well. J is TRBJ1-2 and V is TRBV30, with a possible D match to TRBD1 (5 bases). V lost 0 bases to trimming and J lost 4 bases, with 9 bases between them. This CDR3 has 13 residues. Germline V lookup: CDR1 GTSNPN, CDR2 SVGIG (reference sequence). CDR3: CAWSVGRVYGYTF. The CDR3 DNA sequence: TGTGCCTGGAGTGTTGGCAGGGTCTATGGCTACACCTTC.

V usage is TRBV14 and J usage is TRBJ2-1, with D possibly being TRBD2 (6 bases). CDR3 length: 13 residues. The germline V gene encodes CDR1 SGHDN and CDR2 FVKESK. Trimming removed 4 bases at V and 8 bases at J, with 12 bases between. This CDR3 reads CASSLPSDYEQFF. The DNA for the CDR3 is TGTGCCAGCAGCCTCCCTAGCGACTATGAGCAGTTCTTC.

This sequence joins TRBV30 and TRBJ1-2; 9 bases are shared with TRBD1. Trimming cost V 1 base and J 4 bases; bases outside gene matches: 4. The CDR3 loop spans 14 amino acids. From germline, CDR1 is GTSNPN and CDR2 SVGIG (reference sequence). CDR3 DNA: TGTGCCTGGAGTGCCGACAGGGGGGTCTATGGCTACACCTTC. Its translation is CAWSADRGVYGYTF.

CDR3 bases: TGTGCCAGCAGTGAATTCAGGGGGACTAATGAAAAACTGTTTTTT. It encodes CASSEFRGTNEKLFF. V is TRBV25-1 and J is TRBJ1-4, with 7 positions matching TRBD1. Germline values: CDR1 MGHDK, CDR2 SYGVNS. Germline trimming cut 1 base from V and 2 bases from J; bases unmatched to any gene: 1. This CDR3 contains 15 residues.

The chain couples TRBV11-2 to TRBJ2-3, with 13 bases fitting TRBD2. The CDR3 extends over 17 amino acids. Germline assignment: CDR1 SGHAT and CDR2 FQNNGV. V gave up 5 bases and J gave up 2 bases; unmatched junction bases: 7. The CDR3 coding sequence is TGTGCCAGCAGCCCCTCCGGACTAGCGGGGGACACAGATACGCAGTATTTT. Protein product: CASSPSGLAGDTDTQYF.

This clone was counted a single time. The chain carries TRBV9 and TRBJ2-7, with TRBD2 identical over 7 bases. The V and J ends lost 0 bases and 4 bases, in that order; junction bases with no gene match: 10. Germline-derived CDR1 and CDR2 are SGDLS and YYNGEE. CDR3 length: 16 residues. In DNA, the CDR3 is TGTGCCAGCAGCGTAGATGTGGCGGGAGCTTATTACGAGCAGTACTTC. It yields the protein CASSVDVAGAYYEQYF. Using reference TRBV9 and TRBJ2-7 for the parts outside the CDR3, the full variable domain is DSGVTQTPKHLITATGQRVTLRCSPRSGDLSVYWYQQSLDQGLQFLIQYYNGEERAKGNILERFSAQQFPDLHSELNLSSLELGDSALYFCASSVDVAGAYYEQYFGPGTRLTVT.

The chain has TRBV2 and TRBJ1-5; 7 bases are a match to TRBD1. Trimming took 5 bases from V and 1 from J; bases not matched to a gene: 2. The CDR3 loop spans 14 amino acids. Germline V CDR1 and CDR2: SNHLY, FYNNEI. CDR3 sequence: CASSPGGSNQPQHF. In DNA form, the CDR3 reads TGTGCCAGCAGTCCAGGGGGGAGCAATCAGCCCCAGCATTTT.

The chain links TRBV10-1 to TRBJ2-1; D might be TRBD2 (5 bases). Germline CDR1 reads WNHNN; CDR2 reads SYGVQD (reference sequence). The CDR3 is 12 residues long. V lost 3 bases and J 8 bases, leaving 8 bases between the germline ends. The CDR3 reads CASSDLRDEQFF. The CDR3 DNA reads TGCGCCAGCAGTGACCTGCGGGATGAGCAGTTCTTC.

This chain connects TRBV29-1 to TRBJ2-1, with 11 bases matching TRBD2. The CDR3 has 15 residues. J was trimmed by 6 bases and V by 3 bases; bases with no gene match: 7. Germline V CDR1 and CDR2: SQVTM, ANQGSEA. The CDR3 DNA reads TGCAGCGTTGATAAAACTACTAGCGGGAGCAATGAGCAGTTCTTC. Protein: CSVDKTTSGSNEQFF.

The V gene is TRBV10-1, the J gene TRBJ2-1; D not resolved. CDR1 is WNHNN and CDR2 is SYGVQD in the germline V gene (reference sequence). V gave up 4 bases and J gave up 8 bases, with 12 bases separating them. The CDR3 is 13 residues long. CDR3: CASSAHTADEQFF. The CDR3 DNA reads as TGCGCCAGCAGTGCACATACCGCCGATGAGCAGTTCTTC.

The gene calls are TRBV6-5 and TRBJ1-2, with D possibly being TRBD1 (5 bases). CDR3 length: 14 amino acids. Trimming removed 0 bases from V and 5 bases from J, with 10 bases in between. The germline V gene encodes CDR1 MNHEY and CDR2 SVGAGI. CDR3 loop: CASSYSDSSYGYTF. The CDR3 bases are TGTGCCAGCAGTTACTCAGACAGTTCTTATGGCTACACCTTC.

This clone has a handful of counts. This chain connects TRBV2 to TRBJ1-2; 8 positions agree with TRBD1. Germline V gene data show CDR1 as SNHLY and CDR2 as FYNNEI. The V and J ends lost 3 bases and 7 bases, in that order; junction bases with no gene match: 10. This CDR3 comprises 15 residues. The chain's CDR3 is CASSEYRGEVSGYTF. In DNA form, the CDR3 reads TGTGCCAGCAGTGAGTACAGGGGGGAAGTGAGTGGCTACACCTTC.

This clone was observed a single time. This rearrangement joins TRBV7-3 to TRBJ2-7, with D possibly being TRBD2 (5 bases). The CDR3 length is 14 residues. Trimming took off 2 bases at V and 3 bases at J, with 11 bases between the two ends. Germline CDR1 reads SGHTA; CDR2 reads FQGTGA. Here the CDR3 DNA reads TGTGCCAGCAGCTTACCACTAGTAGGCTACGAGCAGTACTTC. Its protein is CASSLPLVGYEQYF. Supplemented by reference TRBV7-3 and TRBJ2-7, the full variable domain reads GAGVSQTPSNKVTEKGKYVELRCDPISGHTALYWYRQSLGQGPEFLIYFQGTGAADDSGLPNDRFFAVRPEGSVSTLKIQRTERGDSAVYLCASSLPLVGYEQYFGPGTRLTVT.

The genes are TRBV30 and TRBJ1-5; D is undetermined. In germline, CDR1 is GTSNPN, CDR2 SVGIG (reference sequence). V was trimmed by 0 bases and J by 2 bases, leaving 11 bases between them. The CDR3 sequence is 15 residues long. The CDR3 DNA sequence: TGTGCCTGGAGTGTACAAGCGTCAGGCAATCAGCCCCAGCATTTT. Amino acids: CAWSVQASGNQPQHF.

Note on this clone: At one end the junction does not follow the germline gene, possibly because of a read error. V gene TRBV7-7 combines with J gene TRBJ2-3, with D tentatively TRBD2 (6 bases). The CDR3 spans 14 residues. CDR1 and CDR2 (germline): SSHAT, FNYEAQ (reference sequence). In DNA, the CDR3 is TGTGCTAGCAGCTTAGTTGCAGGGACTGATACGCAGTATTTT. It codes for CASSLVAGTDTQYF.

The chain employs TRBV12-5 and TRBJ2-3; 9 positions match TRBD2. This CDR3 is built from 14 residues. Trimming took 7 bases from V and 8 from J; bases not matched to a gene: 10. The germline V gene encodes CDR1 LGHNT and CDR2 FRNRAP. The CDR3 protein is CASVISGGGRTQYF. CDR3 DNA sequence: TGTGCTAGTGTTATTAGCGGGGGCGGTCGTACGCAGTATTTT.

In this sample, this clone turned up once. The CDR3 DNA sequence: TGTGCCAGCAGTTCCCCGGAGGTCTATAATTCACCCCTCCACTTT. Amino acid sequence: CASSSPEVYNSPLHF. The chain combines TRBV6-6 with TRBJ1-6; D gene unclear. Trimming shortened V by 4 bases and J by 3 bases, and 10 bases separated the two germline ends. CDR1 is MNHNY and CDR2 is SVGAGI in the germline V gene (reference sequence). This CDR3 contains 15 residues.

The chain links TRBV27 to TRBJ1-1; D not certain. Trimming took off 3 bases at V and 4 bases at J, with 9 bases between the two ends. The length of the CDR3 is 13 residues. Germline CDR1 MNHEY, CDR2 SMNVEV (reference sequence). CDR3 sequence: CASSLEGSTEAFF. CDR3 nucleotide sequence: TGTGCCAGCAGTTTGGAAGGGAGCACTGAAGCTTTCTTT.

The chain combines TRBV4-3 with TRBJ1-4, with D uncertain. Per the germline V gene, CDR1 is LGHNA and CDR2 is YSLEER. The CDR3 spans 14 residues. Trimming removed 4 bases at V and 5 bases at J, with 11 bases between. CDR3 nucleotides: TGCGCCAGCAGCCCGGGGAGGCAGAATGAAAAACTGTTTTTT. Translated, it gives CASSPGRQNEKLFF.

This chain connects TRBV27 to TRBJ2-1; no clear D. The germline CDR1 and CDR2 sequences are MNHEY and SMNVEV (reference sequence). Trimming took 4 bases from V and 2 from J, leaving 6 bases between them. This CDR3 is 13 amino acids long. The CDR3 DNA is TGTGCCAGCAGTTCGGTTGCCTACAATGAGCAGTTCTTC. Translation: CASSSVAYNEQFF.

The CDR3: CASGRSGTDYGYTF. CDR3 DNA sequence: TGTGCCAGCGGACGATCCGGGACAGACTATGGCTACACCTTC. The chain employs TRBV7-9 and TRBJ1-2; 7 nucleotides align to TRBD1. CDR3 length: 14 amino acids. Germline CDR1 and CDR2: SEHNR and FQNEAQ (reference sequence). V gave up 8 bases and J gave up 3 bases; unmatched junction bases: 9.

The table lists this clone with a few counts. V is TRBV7-9 and J is TRBJ1-1, with D perhaps matching TRBD1 (5 bases). The CDR3 is 14 residues long. The ends were cut back, 1 base at V and 4 bases at J, with 10 bases in the middle. Germline CDR1 and CDR2: SEHNR and FQNEAQ (reference sequence). The CDR3 is CASSLGGGSTEAFF. The CDR3 DNA sequence: TGTGCCAGCAGCTTAGGGGGGGGGAGCACTGAAGCTTTCTTT. The full variable domain, in which reference TRBV7-9 and TRBJ1-1 provide the parts outside the CDR3, is DTGVSQNPRHKITKRGQNVTFRCDPISEHNRLYWYRQTLGQGPEFLTYFQNEAQLEKSRLLSDRFSAERPKGSFSTLEIQRTEQGDSAMYLCASSLGGGSTEAFFGQGTRLTVV.

As for this clone: At one of its ends the junction is not consistent with the germline gene, which may arise from a read error. The V and J genes are TRBV7-3 and TRBJ1-1, with 7 positions matching TRBD1. The CDR3 has 14 amino acids. Germline values: CDR1 SGHTA, CDR2 FQGTGA. The CDR3 sequence: CASSSDRRSAEAFF. The CDR3 nucleotides read TGTGCCAGCAGCTCGGACAGGCGCTCGGCTGAAGCTTTCTTC.